These 27 T cell receptor beta chains share one sample of origin, sequenced in a study of neoadjuvant anti-PD-1 for oral cavity cancer. Specified time point: after neoadjuvant nivolumab, at surgical resection. Profiling relied on immunoSEQ multiplex PCR, and the TCRdb table lists in-frame clones only, not all of them. Altogether approximately 13,000 clones are present, 60% to 75% being singletons, with the ten largest covering 2.8%. Sequences were derived from PBMCs, sampled after nivolumab (anti-PD-1) treatment. The receptors derive from a person aged 35-79 years with oral cavity squamous cell carcinoma.

This rearrangement joins TRBV9 to TRBJ2-3, with D perhaps matching TRBD2 (5 bases). The CDR3 loop spans 14 amino acids. V lost 0 bases and J 2 bases, leaving 7 bases between the germline ends. The germline CDR1 and CDR2 sequences are SGDLS and YYNGEE. In DNA, the CDR3 is TGTGCCAGCAGCGTAGTAGCGTTCACAGATACGCAGTATTTT. Its protein product is CASSVVAFTDTQYF.

The chain couples TRBV15 to TRBJ1-1, with unresolved D. CDR1 is LNHNV and CDR2 is YYDKDF in the germline V gene (reference sequence). Trimming took 7 bases from V and 0 from J, leaving 9 bases between them. CDR3 length: 13 residues. CDR3 protein: CATKAEVNTEAFF. CDR3 nucleotide sequence: TGTGCCACCAAAGCGGAGGTGAACACTGAAGCTTTCTTT.

This chain uses TRBV7-9 with TRBJ2-2; TRBD2 aligns across 8 bases. V dropped 4 bases and J dropped 3; count of bases not matched to a gene: 10. The CDR3 is 17 amino acids. Germline V lookup: CDR1 SEHNR, CDR2 FQNEAQ (reference sequence). CDR3: CASSSKWTSLDTGELFF. The CDR3 region has the DNA TGTGCCAGCAGCTCTAAATGGACTAGCCTGGACACCGGGGAGCTGTTTTTT.

The gene calls are TRBV2 and TRBJ2-1; D gene uncertain. The germline V and J ends were trimmed by 4 bases and 1 base, with 8 bases remaining between them. Germline V lookup: CDR1 SNHLY, CDR2 FYNNEI. The CDR3 loop spans 14 amino acids. The CDR3 loop is CASSVEQSYNEQFF. The DNA for the CDR3 is TGTGCCAGCAGTGTAGAACAGTCCTACAATGAGCAGTTCTTC. The variable domain in full, completed from reference TRBV2 and TRBJ2-1, reads EPEVTQTPSHQVTQMGQEVILRCVPISNHLYFYWYRQILGQKVEFLVSFYNNEISEKSEIFDDQFSVERPDGSNFTLKIRSTKLEDSAMYFCASSVEQSYNEQFFGPGTRLTVL.

This clone turned up a few times. The chain couples TRBV2 to TRBJ2-4; 11 nucleotides line up with TRBD1. V trimming: 6 bases; J trimming: 16 bases; junction bases outside the gene matches: 11. Per germline, CDR1 SNHLY and CDR2 FYNNEI. The CDR3 extends over 13 amino acids. The CDR3 DNA reads TGTGCCAGCAGAGCTAAGCCAGGGACAGGGGGTTACTTC. Residues: CASRAKPGTGGYF. Using reference TRBV2 and TRBJ2-4 for the parts outside the CDR3, the full variable domain is EPEVTQTPSHQVTQMGQEVILRCVPISNHLYFYWYRQILGQKVEFLVSFYNNEISEKSEIFDDQFSVERPDGSNFTLKIRSTKLEDSAMYFCASRAKPGTGGYFGAGTRLSVL.

The chain joins TRBV27 to TRBJ2-7; 8 nucleotides agree with TRBD1. With 4 bases clipped from V and 3 bases from J, the junction kept 11 bases outside the gene matches. This CDR3 contains 16 residues. Germline CDR1 reads MNHEY; CDR2 reads SMNVEV (reference sequence). CDR3 loop: CASSSTPGTGNYEQYF. DNA of the CDR3: TGTGCCAGCAGTTCGACTCCCGGGACAGGAAACTACGAGCAGTACTTC.

This chain uses TRBV5-6 with TRBJ1-5, with a weak D call TRBD1 (6 bases). Germline CDR1 SGHDT, CDR2 YYEEEE. There are 16 residues in the CDR3. Trimming cost V 2 bases and J 3 bases, with 15 bases left between them. The CDR3, as DNA: TGTGCCAGCAGCTTTGGGGGGGGCATCTTCAATCAGCCCCAGCATTTT. Translation gives CASSFGGGIFNQPQHF.

V usage is TRBV30 and J usage is TRBJ2-5, with 7 positions matching TRBD1. Trimming removed 5 bases from V and 4 bases from J; junction bases left unmatched: 4. CDR3 length: 12 residues. Germline V gene sequence: CDR1 GTSNPN, CDR2 SVGIG (reference sequence). CDR3 protein: CAWDRVPETQYF. For the CDR3, the DNA is TGTGCCTGGGACAGGGTGCCAGAGACCCAGTACTTC.

This chain connects TRBV15 to TRBJ1-1, with D possibly matching TRBD1 (6 bases). The germline CDR1 and CDR2 sequences are LNHNV and YYDKDF (reference sequence). V was pared by 3 bases and J by 10 bases, with 15 bases between. This CDR3 is built from 13 residues. The CDR3 nucleotides read TGTGCCACCAGCAGGGGGGGGCACGCGGCAGCTTTCTTT. Translation: CATSRGGHAAAFF.

This chain connects TRBV4-1 to TRBJ1-2, with TRBD1 identical over 7 bases. J lost 1 base, V lost 1 base, and 3 bases had no gene match. The CDR3 length is 15 residues. Germline CDR1 and CDR2: MGHRA and YSYEKL. The CDR3 reads CASSQGGQSNYGYTF. For the CDR3, the DNA is TGCGCCAGCAGCCAAGGGGGACAGAGTAACTATGGCTACACCTTC.

J is TRBJ1-1 and V is TRBV25-1; D uncertain. Looked up from germline, CDR1 is MGHDK and CDR2 is SYGVNS. The CDR3 is 12 residues long. The germline V and J ends were trimmed by 2 bases and 8 bases, with 9 bases remaining between them. The DNA for the CDR3 is TGTGCCAGCAGTGAAAATGTGGGGGAAGCTTTCTTT. The encoded protein is CASSENVGEAFF. Looking up the rest from reference TRBV25-1 and TRBJ1-1 gives the full variable domain: EADIYQTPRYLVIGTGKKITLECSQTMGHDKMYWYQQDPGMELHLIHYSYGVNSTEKGDLSSESTVSRIRTEHFPLTLESARPSHTSQYLCASSENVGEAFFGQGTRLTVV.

This chain uses TRBV14 with TRBJ2-3; D gene unclear. The CDR3 extends over 15 amino acids. CDR1 and CDR2 from the germline V gene are SGHDN and FVKESK. V lost 4 bases, J lost 0 bases, and 11 bases lay in between. CDR3 in DNA: TGTGCCAGCAGCCCCGTTATGGCTAGCACAGATACGCAGTATTTT. It yields the protein CASSPVMASTDTQYF.

The chain employs TRBV5-6 and TRBJ2-3; D uncertain. Germline CDR1 and CDR2: SGHDT and YYEEEE. The CDR3 length is 16 residues. V lost 3 bases and J 1 base, leaving 15 bases between the germline ends. The CDR3 sequence: CASSYGAFWGTDTQYF. The CDR3 DNA sequence: TGTGCCAGCAGCTATGGTGCCTTCTGGGGCACAGATACGCAGTATTTT.

This clone was counted a few times. V usage is TRBV9 and J usage is TRBJ1-5, with TRBD1 as a possible D gene (6 bases). Trimming removed 0 bases from V and 5 bases from J, with 12 bases in between. The CDR3 has 15 residues. Germline CDR1 is SGDLS and CDR2 is YYNGEE. The DNA of the CDR3 is TGTGCCAGCAGCGTAGAGGGGTCAGGGGATCAGCCCCAGCATTTT. It is translated as CASSVEGSGDQPQHF.

The gene calls are TRBV2 and TRBJ2-3, with 12 positions matching TRBD2. Germline V CDR1 and CDR2: SNHLY, FYNNEI. This CDR3 contains 18 residues. After removal of 6 bases from V and 3 bases from J, the junction contained 13 bases not matched to a gene. The CDR3 region is CASRAGLAGREVTDTQYF. The CDR3 DNA is TGTGCCAGCAGGGCTGGACTAGCGGGAAGGGAGGTTACAGATACGCAGTATTTT.

The CDR3 reads CASSSGTTDNQPQHF. For the CDR3, the DNA is TGTGCCAGCAGCTCCGGGACAACCGACAATCAGCCCCAGCATTTT. This rearrangement joins TRBV7-9 to TRBJ1-5; possibly TRBD1 for D (6 bases). The V and J ends lost 4 bases and 3 bases respectively, with 13 bases between them. The CDR3 covers 15 residues. Per germline, CDR1 SEHNR and CDR2 FQNEAQ (reference sequence).

The chain couples TRBV28 to TRBJ2-3; the D gene is possibly TRBD2 (5 bases). Trimming removed 3 bases from V and 0 bases from J, with 19 bases in between. Germline CDR1 MDHEN, CDR2 SYDVKM. The CDR3 length is 18 residues. The chain's CDR3 is CASSFLRPAEISTDTQYF. As DNA, the CDR3 is TGTGCCAGCAGTTTCCTCCGGCCAGCGGAGATTAGCACAGATACGCAGTATTTT.

V usage is TRBV6-5 and J usage is TRBJ2-5; TRBD2 agrees at 9 bases. This CDR3 is 15 amino acids long. Losses at the gene ends were 6 bases for V and 2 bases for J; bases not matched to a gene: 7. Looked up from germline, CDR1 is MNHEY and CDR2 is SVGAGI. CDR3 nucleotides: TGTGCCAGCAGCCGATCAGCGGGAGGTCAAGAGACCCAGTACTTC. Amino acids: CASSRSAGGQETQYF.

This clone was counted once. This chain uses TRBV9 with TRBJ1-4; 9 nucleotides line up with TRBD1. Germline assignment: CDR1 SGDLS and CDR2 YYNGEE. Trimming at V came to 3 bases and at J to 6 bases, leaving 3 bases not matched to a gene. This CDR3 has 14 residues. The CDR3 spells CASSAQGADEKLFF. The CDR3 nucleotides read TGTGCCAGCAGCGCACAGGGGGCGGATGAAAAACTGTTTTTT.

The chain links TRBV20-1 to TRBJ2-7; a weak D match, TRBD1 (5 bases). The germline gives CDR1 DFQATT, CDR2 SNEGSKA (reference sequence). V lost 7 bases and J 3 bases, leaving 10 bases between the germline ends. CDR3 length equals 11 residues. The CDR3, as DNA: TGCAGTGGCAGGGATAACTACGAGCAGTACTTC. Amino acid sequence: CSGRDNYEQYF.

The V call is TRBV7-2, the J call TRBJ2-1; 11 bases map to TRBD2. The CDR3 covers 17 residues. Unmatched junction bases numbered 10, after V lost 5 bases and J lost 4 bases. The germline V gene has CDR1 SGHTA and CDR2 FQGNSA. The CDR3 protein is CASSVRTSGRSYNEQFF. Here the CDR3 DNA reads TGTGCCAGCAGCGTAAGGACTAGCGGGCGCTCTTACAATGAGCAGTTCTTC.

V and J are TRBV10-3 and TRBJ2-3; TRBD2 aligns across 8 bases. V gave up 10 bases and J gave up 6 bases; unmatched junction bases: 0. From germline, CDR1 is ENHRY and CDR2 SYGVKD. CDR3 length equals 10 residues. CDR3 bases: TGTGCCACGGGGGGGGATACGCAGTATTTT. It translates to CATGGDTQYF.

This rearrangement joins TRBV29-1 to TRBJ2-3, with a weak D call TRBD1 (7 bases). The length of the CDR3 is 13 residues. Trimming took 2 bases from V and 6 from J, leaving 12 bases between them. Germline V gene sequence: CDR1 SQVTM, CDR2 ANQGSEA. The CDR3 bases are TGCAGCGTTGAAAGGTCAGGGGGGGATACGCAGTATTTT. Protein sequence: CSVERSGGDTQYF.

The J gene is TRBJ1-5, the V gene TRBV19; D ambiguous. This CDR3 has 12 residues. Trimming stripped 3 bases from V and 4 bases from J, with 4 bases between. Germline CDR1 LNHDA, CDR2 SQIVND (reference sequence). Written as DNA, the CDR3 is TGTGCCAGTAGTATCGTTAATCAGCCCCAGCATTTT. It specifies CASSIVNQPQHF.

The V gene is TRBV5-8, the J gene TRBJ2-1; 12 positions match TRBD2. This CDR3 has 15 amino acids. Trimming cost V 4 bases and J 5 bases; bases outside gene matches: 4. Germline V CDR1 and CDR2: SGHTS, YDEGEE. The CDR3 loop reads CASSRGLAGDNEQFF. The CDR3 coding sequence is TGTGCCAGCAGCCGGGGACTAGCGGGTGACAATGAGCAGTTCTTC. The variable domain in full, with the rest retrieved from reference TRBV5-8 and TRBJ2-1, is EAGVTQSPTHLIKTRGQQATLRCSPISGHTSVYWYQQALGLGLQFLLWYDEGEERNRGNFPPRFSGRQFPNYSSELNVNALELEDSALYLCASSRGLAGDNEQFFGPGTRLTVL.

Here the CDR3 DNA reads TGTGCCACCAGCAGCAGACAGGCGAATACTTATACGCAGTATTTT. Translation: CATSSRQANTYTQYF. The chain employs TRBV15 and TRBJ2-3; a weak D match, TRBD1 (6 bases). V lost 3 bases and J lost 7, with 17 bases in between. The CDR3 is 15 amino acids. Germline assignment: CDR1 LNHNV and CDR2 YYDKDF (reference sequence).

This sequence joins TRBV2 and TRBJ2-3, with 11 bases aligning to TRBD2. This CDR3 region has 15 residues. Trimming cost V 7 bases and J 3 bases; bases outside gene matches: 6. Germline-derived CDR1 and CDR2 are SNHLY and FYNNEI. CDR3 sequence: CASKMTSGITDTQYF. The CDR3 DNA is TGTGCCAGCAAGATGACTAGCGGGATTACAGATACGCAGTATTTT.